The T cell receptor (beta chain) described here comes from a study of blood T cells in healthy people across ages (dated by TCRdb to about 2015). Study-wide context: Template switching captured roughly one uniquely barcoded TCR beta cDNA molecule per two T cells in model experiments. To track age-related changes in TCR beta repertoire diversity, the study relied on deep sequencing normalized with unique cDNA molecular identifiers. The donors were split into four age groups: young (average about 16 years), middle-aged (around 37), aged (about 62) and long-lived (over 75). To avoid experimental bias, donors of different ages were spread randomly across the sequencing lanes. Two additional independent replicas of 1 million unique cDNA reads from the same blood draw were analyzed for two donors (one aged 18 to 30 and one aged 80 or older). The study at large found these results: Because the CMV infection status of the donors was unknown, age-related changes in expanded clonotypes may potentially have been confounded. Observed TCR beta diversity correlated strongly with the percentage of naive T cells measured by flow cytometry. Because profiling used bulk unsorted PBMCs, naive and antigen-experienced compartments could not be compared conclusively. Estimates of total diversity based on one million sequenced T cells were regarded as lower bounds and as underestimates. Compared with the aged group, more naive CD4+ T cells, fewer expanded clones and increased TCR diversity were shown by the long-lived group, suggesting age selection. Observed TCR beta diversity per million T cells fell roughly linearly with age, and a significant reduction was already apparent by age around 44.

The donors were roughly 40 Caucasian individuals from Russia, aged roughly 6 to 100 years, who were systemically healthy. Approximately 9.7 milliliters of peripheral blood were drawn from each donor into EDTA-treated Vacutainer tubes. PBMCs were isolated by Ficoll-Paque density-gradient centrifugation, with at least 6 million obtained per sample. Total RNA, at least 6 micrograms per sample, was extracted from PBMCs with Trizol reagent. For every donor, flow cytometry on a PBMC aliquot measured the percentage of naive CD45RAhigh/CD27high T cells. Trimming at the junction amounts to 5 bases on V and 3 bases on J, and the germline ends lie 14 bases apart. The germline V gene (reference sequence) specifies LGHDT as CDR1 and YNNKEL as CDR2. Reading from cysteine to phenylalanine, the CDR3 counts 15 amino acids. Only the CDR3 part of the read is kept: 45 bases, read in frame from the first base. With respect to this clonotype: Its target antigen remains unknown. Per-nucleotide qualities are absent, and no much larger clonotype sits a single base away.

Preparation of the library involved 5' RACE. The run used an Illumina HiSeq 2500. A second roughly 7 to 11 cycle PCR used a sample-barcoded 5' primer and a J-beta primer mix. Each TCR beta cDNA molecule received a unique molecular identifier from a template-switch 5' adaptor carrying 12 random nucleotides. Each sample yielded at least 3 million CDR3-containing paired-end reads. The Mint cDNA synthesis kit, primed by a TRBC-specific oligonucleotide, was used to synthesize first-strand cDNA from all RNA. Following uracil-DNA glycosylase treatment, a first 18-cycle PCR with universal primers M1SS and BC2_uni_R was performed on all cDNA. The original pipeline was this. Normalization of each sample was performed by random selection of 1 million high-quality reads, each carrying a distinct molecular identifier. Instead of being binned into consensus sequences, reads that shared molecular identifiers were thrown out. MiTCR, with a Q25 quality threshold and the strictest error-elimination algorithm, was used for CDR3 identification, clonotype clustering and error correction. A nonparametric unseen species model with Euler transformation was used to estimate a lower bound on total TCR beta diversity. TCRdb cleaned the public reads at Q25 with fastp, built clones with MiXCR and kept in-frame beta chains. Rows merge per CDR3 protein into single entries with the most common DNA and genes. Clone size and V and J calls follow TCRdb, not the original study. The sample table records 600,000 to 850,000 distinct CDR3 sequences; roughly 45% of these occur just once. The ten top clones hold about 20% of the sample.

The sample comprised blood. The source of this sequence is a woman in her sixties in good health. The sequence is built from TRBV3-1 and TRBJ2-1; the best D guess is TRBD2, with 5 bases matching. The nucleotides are TGTGCCAGCAGCTCACCGGAGCGGAACTACAATGAGCAGTTCTTC. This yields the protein CASSSPERNYNEQFF.